The 8 T cell receptor beta chains given below trace back to one sample, sequenced in a study of OX40 agonist ivuxolimab in advanced cancers. Sequencing was performed with immunoSEQ multiplex PCR; in TCRdb, only in-frame clones are kept and a portion is missing. The data show under 90,000 clones, 89% seen once. Material: CD4+ or CD8+ T cells sorted from blood, obtained in a trial of the OX40 agonist ivuxolimab. Receptors originate from an adult with an advanced solid tumor such as melanoma, head and neck, liver or kidney cancer.

This clone has more than one count but fewer than ten. The chain carries TRBV2 and TRBJ1-1; no firm D call. Germline loops: CDR1 SNHLY, CDR2 FYNNEI. The CDR3 length is 13 residues. Trimming removed 6 bases from V and 3 bases from J, with 11 bases in between. CDR3: CASSQHVDTEAFF. CDR3 in DNA: TGTGCCAGCAGCCAACACGTAGACACTGAAGCTTTCTTT.

This chain connects TRBV9 to TRBJ2-6, with a weak D call TRBD1 (6 bases). The ends were cut back, 4 bases at V and 0 bases at J, with 11 bases in the middle. The germline gives CDR1 SGDLS, CDR2 YYNGEE. This CDR3 region has 16 residues. This CDR3 is CASSPQTGSGANVLTF. DNA for the CDR3: TGTGCCAGCAGCCCCCAGACAGGCTCTGGGGCCAACGTCCTGACTTTC. Using reference TRBV9 and TRBJ2-6 for the parts outside the CDR3, the full variable domain is DSGVTQTPKHLITATGQRVTLRCSPRSGDLSVYWYQQSLDQGLQFLIQYYNGEERAKGNILERFSAQQFPDLHSELNLSSLELGDSALYFCASSPQTGSGANVLTFGAGSRLTVL.

This clone was picked up one time. This chain connects TRBV5-8 to TRBJ1-5; TRBD1 agrees at 7 bases. The CDR3 has 15 amino acids. The V segment lost 4 bases and the J segment 0 bases; nucleotides outside the gene matches: 4. CDR1 is SGHTS and CDR2 is YDEGEE in the germline V gene. DNA for the CDR3: TGTGCCAGCAGCAAAGGGGACAGTAGCAATCAGCCCCAGCATTTT. Its translation is CASSKGDSSNQPQHF.

The chain uses TRBV7-8 and TRBJ2-3; weak D call: TRBD2 (5 bases). This CDR3 region has 17 residues. Trimming shortened V by 3 bases and J by 0 bases, and 16 bases separated the two germline ends. CDR1 is SGHVS and CDR2 is FQNEAQ in the germline V gene. Here the CDR3 reads CASSFGHSASSTDTQYF. In nucleotides, the CDR3 is TGTGCCAGCAGCTTTGGGCATAGCGCTTCTAGCACAGATACGCAGTATTTT.

The V gene is TRBV29-1, the J gene TRBJ2-1; D remains unclear. V shed 4 bases and J shed 0 bases, with 10 bases lying between them. Germline CDR1 is SQVTM and CDR2 is ANQGSEA. CDR3 length: 14 residues. The CDR3 here is CSVVNPSSYNEQFF. The CDR3 DNA follows: TGCAGCGTTGTCAATCCGAGCTCCTACAATGAGCAGTTCTTC.

The rearrangement uses TRBV5-1 and TRBJ2-2; 8 nucleotides match TRBD1. Trimming removed 5 bases from V and 3 bases from J; junction bases left unmatched: 3. The CDR3 runs 14 residues. Germline values: CDR1 SGHRS, CDR2 YFSETQ. CDR3 DNA: TGCGCCAGCAGTGGACAGGGTGACACCGGGGAGCTGTTTTTT. Residues: CASSGQGDTGELFF. Using reference TRBV5-1 and TRBJ2-2 for the parts outside the CDR3, the full variable domain is KAGVTQTPRYLIKTRGQQVTLSCSPISGHRSVSWYQQTPGQGLQFLFEYFSETQRNKGNFPGRFSGRQFSNSRSEMNVSTLELGDSALYLCASSGQGDTGELFFGEGSRLTVL.

The chain carries TRBV6-6 and TRBJ1-1; D remains ambiguous. Between the trimmed V and J ends, which lost 1 base and 1 base, there was a span of 7 bases. CDR1 is MNHNY, CDR2 SVGAGI, per germline (reference sequence). This CDR3 is 14 amino acids long. CDR3 residues: CASSYFDRNTEAFF. The CDR3, as DNA: TGTGCCAGCAGTTACTTTGATCGGAACACTGAAGCTTTCTTT.

The rearrangement joins TRBV19 to TRBJ1-5, with 7 bases lining up with TRBD1. This CDR3 comprises 16 residues. The ends lost 6 bases at V and 4 bases at J; junction bases unmatched: 12. CDR1 is LNHDA, CDR2 SQIVND, per germline (reference sequence). In DNA form, the CDR3 reads TGTGCCAGTAGCCGTAGCAGGGGGAGCGCGAATCAGCCCCAGCATTTT. Residues: CASSRSRGSANQPQHF. Full variable domain (rest looked up from reference TRBV19 and TRBJ1-5): DGGITQSPKYLFRKEGQNVTLSCEQNLNHDAMYWYRQDPGQGLRLIYYSQIVNDFQKGDIAEGYSVSREKKESFPLTVTSAQKNPTAFYLCASSRSRGSANQPQHFGDGTRLSIL.